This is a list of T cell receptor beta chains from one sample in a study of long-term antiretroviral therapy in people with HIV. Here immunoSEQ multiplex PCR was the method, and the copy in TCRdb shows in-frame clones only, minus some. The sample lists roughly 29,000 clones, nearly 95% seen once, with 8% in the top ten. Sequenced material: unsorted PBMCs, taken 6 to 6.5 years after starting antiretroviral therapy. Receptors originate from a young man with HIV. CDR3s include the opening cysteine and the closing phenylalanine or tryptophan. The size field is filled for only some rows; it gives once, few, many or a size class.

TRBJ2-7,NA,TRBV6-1,CASSESYRIYEQYF
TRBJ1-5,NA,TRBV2,CASSGQGDQPQHF
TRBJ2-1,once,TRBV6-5,CASSHNHINEQFF
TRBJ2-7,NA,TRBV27,CASSLSDSLTYEQYF
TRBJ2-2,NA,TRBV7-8,CASSPRTGTNTGELFF
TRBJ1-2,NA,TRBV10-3,CAISNRGDRGGYGYTF
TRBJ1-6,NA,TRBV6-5,CASSEEAENSPLHF
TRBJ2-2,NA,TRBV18,CASSLQGAGTGELFF
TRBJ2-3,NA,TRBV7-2,CASSLGGGGAHTQYF
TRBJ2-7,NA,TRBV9,CASSVEGDRGYEQYF
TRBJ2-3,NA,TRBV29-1,CSVTPRGASTDTQYF
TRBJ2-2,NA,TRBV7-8,CACRLAGEGGELFF
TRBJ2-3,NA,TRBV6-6,CASQGDTQYF
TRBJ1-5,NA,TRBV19,CASSIPEQGVLDNQPQHF
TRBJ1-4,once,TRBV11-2,CASSFPALRNEKLFF
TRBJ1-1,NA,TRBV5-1,CASSLAGTGATEAFF
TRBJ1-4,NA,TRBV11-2,CASSRVVTELFF
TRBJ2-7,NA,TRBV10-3,CAIRGGDRDYEQYF
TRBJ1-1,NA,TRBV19,CASRDREGLEAFF
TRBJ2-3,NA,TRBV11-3,CASSLGQRENADTQYF
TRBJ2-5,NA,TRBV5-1,CASSPDRAETQYF
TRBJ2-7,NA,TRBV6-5,CASSYTRRDHEQYF
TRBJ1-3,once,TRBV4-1,CASSQVTGSGNTIYF
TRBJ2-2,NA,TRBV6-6,CASSPGAGTGELFF
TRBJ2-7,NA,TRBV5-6,CASTTTPRQGYYEQYF
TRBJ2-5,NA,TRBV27,CASGGSGTQETQYF